The rows below give T cell receptor beta chains drawn from one sample of a study of cytomegalovirus exposure and HLA in healthy donors. Assay: immunoSEQ multiplex PCR; the TCRdb copy retains only in-frame clones and omits some. The sample lists roughly 190,000 clones; over 70% were seen once. Sequences were obtained from PBMCs. These receptors originate from a woman aged 25 to 39 in good health and CMV-seropositive. Each CDR3 is given with its conserved first and last residue. Fields, in order: V gene, D gene, J gene, clone size, CDR3 protein, CDR3 DNA. A D gene is named only where the DNA matches it firmly. Not all rows give a size; the values are once, few, many and, for expanded clones, a class.

TRBV6-5	.	TRBJ2-7	once	CASSYHDRTDEQYF	TGTGCCAGCAGTTACCACGATAGAACTGACGAGCAGTACTTC
TRBV5-4	.	TRBJ2-5	.	CASSFVQGALWETQYF	TGTGCCAGCAGCTTTGTACAGGGTGCCCTTTGGGAGACCCAGTACTTC
TRBV7-9	.	TRBJ2-3	.	CSSSPKGVSSTDTQYF	TGTTCCAGCAGCCCCAAGGGAGTATCTAGCACAGATACGCAGTATTTT
TRBV5-1	.	TRBJ1-4	.	CASSLGGYNEKLFF	TGCGCCAGCAGCTTGGGGGGCTATAATGAAAAACTGTTTTTT
TRBV5-1	TRBD1	TRBJ1-1	.	CASSLIGQGTEAFF	TGCGCCAGCAGCTTAATAGGACAGGGGACTGAAGCTTTCTTT
TRBV18	.	TRBJ1-4	.	CASSPQKNEKLFF	TGTGCCAGCTCTCCGCAGAAAAATGAAAAACTGTTTTTT
TRBV10-1	.	TRBJ2-7	.	CASSESAGHKYEQYF	TGCGCCAGCAGTGAGTCGGCCGGACACAAGTACGAGCAGTACTTC
TRBV19	.	TRBJ2-3	few	CASSITGEGTDTQYF	TGTGCCAGTAGTATCACGGGAGAGGGCACAGATACGCAGTATTTT
TRBV11-2	.	TRBJ2-1	.	CASSAESYNEQFF	TGTGCCAGCTCAGCGGAGTCCTACAATGAGCAGTTCTTC
TRBV18	.	TRBJ2-2	.	CASSPPNGVTGELFF	TGTGCCAGCTCACCACCGAACGGGGTCACCGGGGAGCTGTTTTTT
TRBV28	TRBD2	TRBJ2-3	.	CASSAGGPKYTQYF	TGTGCCAGTTCCGCGGGAGGGCCGAAATATACGCAGTATTTT
TRBV19	.	TRBJ2-5	.	CASRDRGKETQYF	TGTGCCAGTAGGGACCGAGGGAAAGAGACCCAGTACTTC
TRBV10-1	TRBD1	TRBJ2-3	.	CASSETQDRPTDTQYF	TGCGCCAGCAGTGAAACACAGGACAGGCCCACAGATACGCAGTATTTT
TRBV5-4	.	TRBJ2-3	.	CASNEQGRDTQYF	TGTGCCAGCAATGAACAGGGACGGGATACGCAGTATTTT
TRBV6-1	TRBD1	TRBJ2-7	.	CASSQGQGVPYEQYF	TGTGCCAGCAGCCAGGGACAGGGGGTTCCCTACGAGCAGTACTTC
TRBV5-8	TRBD1	TRBJ1-5	.	CASRRTGDGNQPQHF	TGTGCCAGCAGGAGGACAGGGGACGGCAATCAGCCCCAGCATTTT
TRBV5-4	.	TRBJ1-4	few	CASSVTATNEKLFF	TGTGCCAGCAGCGTGACAGCGACTAATGAAAAACTGTTTTTT
TRBV25-1	.	TRBJ1-1	.	CASSELGGAFF	TGTGCCAGCAGTGAATTAGGGGGAGCTTTCTTT
TRBV19	.	TRBJ2-7	.	CASSIGGTGSYEQYF	TGTGCCAGTAGTATAGGGGGCACGGGTTCCTACGAGCAGTACTTC
TRBV6-1	TRBD1	TRBJ1-5	many	CASSPGTGEQPQHF	TGTGCCAGCAGCCCCGGGACAGGGGAACAGCCCCAGCATTTT
TRBV7-9	TRBD1	TRBJ2-1	.	CASSSSWLQGALRNEQFF	TGTGCCAGCAGCTCAAGTTGGTTGCAGGGGGCGCTTCGCAATGAGCAGTTCTTC
TRBV7-9	.	TRBJ1-3	.	CASSLVRRVSSGNTIYF	TGTGCCAGCAGCTTAGTACGCAGGGTGAGCTCTGGAAACACCATATATTTT
TRBV7-9	TRBD1	TRBJ1-2	.	CASSWDRGYGYTF	TGTGCCAGCAGCTGGGACAGAGGCTATGGCTACACCTTC
TRBV11-2	TRBD1	TRBJ2-7	.	CASSVDRAGSYEQYF	TGTGCCAGCAGTGTGGACAGGGCAGGTTCCTACGAGCAGTACTTC
TRBV19	.	TRBJ2-3	.	CASSPTRAGDTQYF	TGTGCCAGTAGTCCCACACGGGCGGGAGATACGCAGTATTTT
TRBV27	TRBD1	TRBJ2-7	.	CASRYKGQGAYEQYF	TGTGCCAGCAGGTACAAAGGACAGGGGGCCTACGAGCAGTACTTC
TRBV5-1	TRBD1	TRBJ2-5	.	CASSLAGQPSGNQYF	TGCGCCAGCAGCTTGGCGGGACAGCCCTCGGGGAACCAGTACTTC
TRBV9	TRBD1	TRBJ1-1	.	CASSVQGANTEAFF	TGTGCCAGCAGCGTCCAGGGGGCAAACACTGAAGCTTTCTTT
TRBV27	.	TRBJ2-7	.	CASSLRRDFEQYF	TGTGCCAGCAGTTTACGGCGGGATTTCGAGCAGTACTTC
TRBV25-1	TRBD2	TRBJ2-7	.	CASSGGLAGGQTYEQYF	TGTGCCAGCAGTGGCGGTCTAGCGGGAGGACAAACCTACGAGCAGTACTTC
TRBV5-4	TRBD2	TRBJ2-7	few	CASSLNGRVHEQYF	TGTGCCAGCAGCTTGAACGGGAGGGTCCACGAGCAGTACTTC
TRBV6-1	.	TRBJ2-3	.	CASSSVTFTDTQYF	TGTGCCAGCAGCTCGGTAACTTTCACAGATACGCAGTATTTT
TRBV15	.	TRBJ1-4	.	CATSLGGSNEKLFF	TGTGCCACCAGCCTAGGGGGATCTAATGAAAAACTGTTTTTT
TRBV4-1	.	TRBJ2-3	.	CASSTRLLGPQYF	TGCGCCAGCAGCACCCGTTTGCTAGGCCCGCAGTATTTT
TRBV29-1	.	TRBJ2-7	.	CSVEGRGNYEQYF	TGCAGCGTCGAAGGCAGGGGAAATTACGAGCAGTACTTC
TRBV19	.	TRBJ2-1	.	CASSPGNEQFF	TGTGCCAGTAGCCCGGGGAATGAGCAGTTCTTC
TRBV5-5	TRBD1	TRBJ2-2	.	CASSLRDRDTGELFF	TGTGCCAGCAGCCTTCGGGACAGGGACACCGGGGAGCTGTTTTTT
TRBV12-5	TRBD2	TRBJ2-3	.	CASGLVSLAGHTDTQYF	TGTGCTAGTGGTTTGGTATCTCTAGCGGGACACACAGATACGCAGTATTTT
TRBV19	TRBD1	TRBJ1-1	.	CASSWTGLTEAFF	TGTGCCAGTAGTTGGACAGGGCTCACTGAAGCTTTCTTT
TRBV2	TRBD1	TRBJ2-5	.	CASSVTGGLYQETQYF	TGTGCCAGCAGCGTTACAGGGGGCTTGTACCAAGAGACCCAGTACTTC
TRBV4-1	.	TRBJ1-5	.	CASSQEDSYQPQHF	TGCGCCAGCAGCCAAGAGGACAGTTATCAGCCCCAGCATTTT
TRBV11-3	.	TRBJ2-1	.	CASSQIQDEQFF	TGTGCCAGCAGCCAAATACAGGATGAGCAGTTCTTC
TRBV7-9	TRBD1	TRBJ2-7	few	CASSSAQTGTYEQYF	TGTGCCAGCAGTTCTGCCCAGACAGGGACCTACGAGCAGTACTTC
TRBV27	.	TRBJ2-7	few	CASSLTGAYEQYF	TGTGCCAGCAGTTTAACGGGGGCCTACGAGCAGTACTTC
TRBV6-1	TRBD2	TRBJ2-7	.	CASRTGTSGKYEQYF	TGTGCCAGCAGAACCGGGACTAGCGGGAAGTACGAGCAGTACTTC